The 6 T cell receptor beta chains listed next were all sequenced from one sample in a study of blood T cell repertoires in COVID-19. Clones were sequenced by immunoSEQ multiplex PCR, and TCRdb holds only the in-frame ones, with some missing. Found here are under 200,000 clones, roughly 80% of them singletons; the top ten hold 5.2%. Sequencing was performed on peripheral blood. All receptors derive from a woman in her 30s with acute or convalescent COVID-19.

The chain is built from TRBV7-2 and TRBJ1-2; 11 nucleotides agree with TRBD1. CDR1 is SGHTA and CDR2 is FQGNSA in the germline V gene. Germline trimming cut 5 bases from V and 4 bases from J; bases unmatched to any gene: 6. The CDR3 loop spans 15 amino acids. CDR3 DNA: TGTGCCAGCAGCCGGACAGGGGGCCTAGGCTATGGCTACACCTTC. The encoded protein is CASSRTGGLGYGYTF.

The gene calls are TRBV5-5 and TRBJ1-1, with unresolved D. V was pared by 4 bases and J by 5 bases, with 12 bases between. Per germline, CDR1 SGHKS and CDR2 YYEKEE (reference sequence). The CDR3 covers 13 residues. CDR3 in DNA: TGTGCCAGCAGCGGTACGAGCAGGACTGAAGCTTTCTTT. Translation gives CASSGTSRTEAFF.

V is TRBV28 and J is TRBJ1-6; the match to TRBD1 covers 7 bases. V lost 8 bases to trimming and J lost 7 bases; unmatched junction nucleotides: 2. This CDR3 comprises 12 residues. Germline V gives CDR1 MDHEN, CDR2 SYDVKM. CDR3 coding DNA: TGTGCCAGCGACAGGGTAAATTCACCCCTCCACTTT. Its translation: CASDRVNSPLHF.

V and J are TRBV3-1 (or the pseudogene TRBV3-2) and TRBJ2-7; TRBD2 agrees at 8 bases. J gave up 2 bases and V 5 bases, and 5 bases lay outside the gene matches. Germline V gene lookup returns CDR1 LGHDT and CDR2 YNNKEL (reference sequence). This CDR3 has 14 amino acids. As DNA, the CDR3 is TGTGCCAGCAGCTCCCGGGGGGGACCCTACGAGCAGTACTTC. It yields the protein CASSSRGGPYEQYF.

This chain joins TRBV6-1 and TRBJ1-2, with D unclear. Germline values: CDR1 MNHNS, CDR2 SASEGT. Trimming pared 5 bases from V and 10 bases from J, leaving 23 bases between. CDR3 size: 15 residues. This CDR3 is CASSSEGPRLSPYTF. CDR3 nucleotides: TGTGCCAGCAGTTCGGAGGGTCCCCGCCTATCCCCCTACACCTTC.

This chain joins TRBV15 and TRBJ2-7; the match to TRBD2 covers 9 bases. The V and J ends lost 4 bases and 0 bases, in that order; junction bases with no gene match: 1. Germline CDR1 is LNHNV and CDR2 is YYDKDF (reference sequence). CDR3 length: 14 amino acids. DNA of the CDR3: TGTGCCACCAGCATGCGGGGGGGCTCCTACGAGCAGTACTTC. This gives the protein CATSMRGGSYEQYF.